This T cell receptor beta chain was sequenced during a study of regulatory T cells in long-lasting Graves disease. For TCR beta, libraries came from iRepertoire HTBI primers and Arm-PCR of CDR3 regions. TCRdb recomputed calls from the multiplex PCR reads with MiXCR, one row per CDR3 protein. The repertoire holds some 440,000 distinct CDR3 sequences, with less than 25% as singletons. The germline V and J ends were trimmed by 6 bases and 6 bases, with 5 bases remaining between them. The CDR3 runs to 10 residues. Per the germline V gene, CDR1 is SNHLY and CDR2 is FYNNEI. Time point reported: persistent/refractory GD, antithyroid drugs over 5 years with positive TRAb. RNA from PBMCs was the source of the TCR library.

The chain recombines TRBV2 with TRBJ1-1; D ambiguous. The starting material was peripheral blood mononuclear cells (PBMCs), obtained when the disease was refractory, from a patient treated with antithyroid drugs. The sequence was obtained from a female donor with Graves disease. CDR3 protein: CASRTAEAFF. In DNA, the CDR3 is TGTGCCAGCAGAACGGCTGAAGCTTTCTTT.